Shown below are 10 T cell receptor beta chains from a single sample sequenced in a study of technical replicates of blood from a handful of donors. Sequencing used immunoSEQ multiplex PCR; TCRdb keeps in-frame clones, though not all of them. The sample lists about 79,000 clones; roughly 94% were seen once. The material sequenced was T cells isolated from PBMCs. All receptors come from a human donor in good health.

The chain recombines TRBV19 with TRBJ2-2; D not resolved. V was cut by 8 bases and J by 7 bases, with 14 bases left in between. There are 13 residues in the CDR3. Germline CDR1 is LNHDA and CDR2 is SQIVND (reference sequence). CDR3 DNA: TGTGCCAGTGCGGCCAGCTTCGGCGGGGAGCTGTTTTTT. This gives the protein CASAASFGGELFF. Combining the CDR3 with reference TRBV19 and TRBJ2-2 gives the whole variable domain DGGITQSPKYLFRKEGQNVTLSCEQNLNHDAMYWYRQDPGQGLRLIYYSQIVNDFQKGDIAEGYSVSREKKESFPLTVTSAQKNPTAFYLCASAASFGGELFFGEGSRLTVL.

This clone was counted a single time. The V call is TRBV10-2, the J call TRBJ1-6, with 7 bases aligning to TRBD1. The CDR3 totals 15 residues. CDR1 WSHSY and CDR2 SAAADI come from the germline V gene. V lost 0 bases to trimming and J lost 7 bases; unmatched junction nucleotides: 3. CDR3 loop: CASSESTGYNSPLHF. CDR3 nucleotide sequence: TGCGCCAGCAGTGAGTCGACAGGGTACAATTCACCCCTCCACTTT.

Here the CDR3 reads CASSSGGDADTQYF. Here the CDR3 DNA reads TGTGCCAGCAGCTCAGGAGGAGACGCAGATACGCAGTATTTT. V gene TRBV7-8 combines with J gene TRBJ2-3; D is perhaps TRBD2 (5 bases). This CDR3 is 14 amino acids long. Germline CDR1 reads SGHVS; CDR2 reads FQNEAQ. The V end was cut by 4 bases, the J end by 4 bases, with 12 bases between.

CDR3 in amino acids: CASRLAGVGDTQYF. The CDR3 DNA follows: TGTGCCAGCCGCCTAGCGGGAGTAGGGGATACGCAGTATTTT. V and J are TRBV7-9 and TRBJ2-3; 10 bases match TRBD2. The V gene end was trimmed by 8 bases and the J gene end by 6 bases; junction bases not matched to a gene: 8. The CDR3 is 14 residues long. Germline V gene data show CDR1 as SEHNR and CDR2 as FQNEAQ (reference sequence).

The rearrangement uses TRBV9 and TRBJ1-5; 9 bases agree with TRBD1. Per the germline V gene, CDR1 is SGDLS and CDR2 is YYNGEE. CDR3 length: 15 residues. J gave up 7 bases and V 4 bases, and 9 bases lay outside the gene matches. The CDR3 bases are TGTGCCAGCAGCTCATCCGGGACAGGGTCCCAGCCCCAGCATTTT. Translation gives CASSSSGTGSQPQHF.

The gene calls are TRBV4-1 and TRBJ2-5; D may be TRBD1 (6 bases). CDR1 is MGHRA and CDR2 is YSYEKL in the germline V gene. The CDR3 extends over 16 amino acids. Trimming stripped 9 bases from V and 2 bases from J, with 22 bases between. The CDR3 reads CASAKIPPTGQETQYF. The CDR3 DNA reads as TGCGCCAGTGCCAAGATCCCTCCTACAGGGCAAGAGACCCAGTACTTC.

CDR3 in DNA: TGTGCCAGCAGTGGGGAGGACGGAGAGACCCAGTACTTC. It encodes CASSGEDGETQYF. V gene TRBV2 combines with J gene TRBJ2-5, with D possibly TRBD2 on 6 matching bases. The CDR3 loop spans 13 amino acids. From germline, CDR1 is SNHLY and CDR2 FYNNEI. V was clipped by 4 bases and J by 4 bases, with 10 bases between them.

In nucleotides, the CDR3 is TGTGCCAGCAGCTTAGCAGGAGGGACAGATACGCAGTATTTT. It encodes CASSLAGGTDTQYF. The V call is TRBV7-6, the J call TRBJ2-3; perhaps TRBD2 as D (6 bases). The CDR3 loop spans 14 amino acids. Germline V CDR1 and CDR2: SGHVS, FNYEAQ. V was pared by 0 bases and J by 3 bases, with 7 bases between.

This clone showed up just once. The chain combines TRBV6-5 with TRBJ1-1; tentative D call: TRBD1 (6 bases). This CDR3 is 16 amino acids long. Trimming pared 2 bases from V and 1 base from J, leaving 14 bases between. Germline V gene data show CDR1 as MNHEY and CDR2 as SVGAGI. The CDR3, as DNA: TGTGCCAGCAGTTACCCACAGGGCGGAGAGAACACTGAAGCTTTCTTT. Its protein is CASSYPQGGENTEAFF.

The chain recombines TRBV5-1 with TRBJ1-2; TRBD1 agrees at 7 bases. Germline trimming cut 1 base from V and 13 bases from J; bases unmatched to any gene: 10. This CDR3 contains 13 residues. Germline V CDR1 and CDR2: SGHRS, YFSETQ. CDR3 sequence (DNA): TGCGCCAGCAGCTTGAATGGACAGGCCGGAACCACCTTC. Its protein product is CASSLNGQAGTTF.